These 22 T cell receptor beta chains share one sample of origin, sequenced in a study of blood T cell repertoires in COVID-19. Assay used: immunoSEQ multiplex PCR; TCRdb lists only in-frame clones, some missing. The table includes about 480,000 clones, approximately 92% detected once. Source material: peripheral blood. These receptors all come from a man in his late teens or twenties with COVID-19, enrolled during active disease.

The V call is TRBV18, the J call TRBJ2-7; 7 positions agree with TRBD2. The germline CDR1 and CDR2 sequences are KGHSH and LQKENI. The CDR3 covers 16 residues. J lost 1 base, V lost 5 bases, and 11 bases had no gene match. CDR3 sequence (DNA): TGTGCCAGCTCAACGGGACCCCCGGGACTATCCTACGAGCAGTACTTC. Protein sequence: CASSTGPPGLSYEQYF.

The chain joins TRBV5-5 to TRBJ1-1; TRBD1 might be the D (6 bases). CDR3 length: 18 residues. CDR1 is SGHKS, CDR2 YYEKEE, per germline (reference sequence). Trimming pared 6 bases from V and 3 bases from J, leaving 27 bases between. CDR3 nucleotide sequence: TGTGCCAGCATTTCACCCCAGAGGGTTTGGGGGCGCGACACTGAAGCTTTCTTT. As protein: CASISPQRVWGRDTEAFF.

V gene TRBV21-1 combines with J gene TRBJ1-1; the table's TRBD1 call for D was not verified on the DNA. TRBV21-1 is a documented pseudogene. This CDR3 spans 16 amino acids. In DNA, the CDR3 is TGTGCCAGCAGCAGGACTGACGCAGGGGGATGCACTGAAGCTTTCTTT. It specifies CASSRTDAGGCTEAFF.

The chain is built from TRBV20-1 and TRBJ1-4; D is perhaps TRBD1 (5 bases). V lost 3 bases and J 5 bases, leaving 10 bases between the germline ends. The CDR3 contains 13 residues. CDR1 DFQATT and CDR2 SNEGSKA come from the germline V gene (reference sequence). CDR3 amino acids: CSASSGRNEKLFF. The DNA for the CDR3 is TGCAGTGCTAGTTCAGGGCGAAATGAAAAACTGTTTTTT.

This clone is a singleton in its sample. The rearrangement joins TRBV20-1 to TRBJ2-5; D ambiguous. Germline V lookup: CDR1 DFQATT, CDR2 SNEGSKA (reference sequence). The CDR3 loop spans 11 amino acids. Trimming left V 1 base short and J 5 bases short, with 5 bases between. CDR3 loop: CSARGPETQYF. The CDR3 DNA is TGCAGTGCTAGAGGGCCGGAGACCCAGTACTTC.

The J gene is TRBJ2-5, the V gene TRBV5-4; tentative D call: TRBD1 (5 bases). Per germline, CDR1 SGHNT and CDR2 YYREEE (reference sequence). With 1 base removed from V and 7 bases from J, the gap between germline ends came to 20 bases. The CDR3 is 16 amino acids. The CDR3 region has the DNA TGTGCCAGCAGCTTGAGTTTGCCAGGGATGTTAGGGACCCAGTACTTC. Its translation is CASSLSLPGMLGTQYF.

V usage is TRBV7-9 and J usage is TRBJ2-1; possibly TRBD1 for D (6 bases). CDR1 and CDR2 from the germline V gene are SEHNR and FQNEAQ (reference sequence). The germline V and J ends were trimmed by 0 bases and 6 bases, with 9 bases remaining between them. The CDR3 has 14 residues. In nucleotides, the CDR3 is TGTGCCAGCAGCTTAGCGCGCAGGGGCAATGAGCAGTTCTTC. Protein sequence: CASSLARRGNEQFF.

This clone appeared many times. The genes are TRBV5-4 and TRBJ1-3; 7 bases align to TRBD1. Germline V gene sequence: CDR1 SGHNT, CDR2 YYREEE (reference sequence). This CDR3 region has 13 residues. With V trimmed by 4 bases and J by 9 bases, 7 bases remained unmatched. The CDR3 DNA reads as TGTGCCAGCAGCCGAGACAGGGAGGTCACCATATATTTT. It translates to CASSRDREVTIYF.

This sequence joins TRBV2 and TRBJ2-3; TRBD2 aligns across 10 bases. CDR1 is SNHLY and CDR2 is FYNNEI in the germline V gene. The CDR3 is 15 residues long. The ends lost 2 bases at V and 4 bases at J; junction bases unmatched: 3. CDR3 coding DNA: TGTGCCAGCAGTGAAAGACTAGCGGGCGCAGATACGCAGTATTTT. This encodes CASSERLAGADTQYF.

The chain has TRBV9 and TRBJ2-1; no clear D. CDR3 length: 15 residues. The germline V gene has CDR1 SGDLS and CDR2 YYNGEE. Trimming cost V 0 bases and J 2 bases, with 9 bases left between them. The CDR3 DNA is TGTGCCAGCAGCGTAGATCAGACTCCCTACAATGAGCAGTTCTTC. This gives the protein CASSVDQTPYNEQFF.

Notes on this clone: A much more abundant neighbour one base away suggests this may be a read error. This rearrangement joins TRBV2 to TRBJ2-3, with 12 bases identical to TRBD2. The CDR3 runs to 15 residues. V shed 4 bases and J 1 base; nucleotides not matched to a gene: 0. The germline V gene encodes CDR1 SNHLY and CDR2 FYNNEI. CDR3: CASSGTSGGTDTQYF. As DNA, the CDR3 is TGTGCCAGCAGTGGGACTAGCGGGGGCACAGATACGCAGTATTTT.

V gene TRBV18 combines with J gene TRBJ2-1; 9 positions agree with TRBD1. The junction had 8 bases not matched to a gene; V was cut back by 4 bases and J by 7 bases. Per germline, CDR1 KGHSH and CDR2 LQKENI. This CDR3 comprises 15 residues. CDR3 residues: CASSRRDRDPNEQFF. The CDR3, as DNA: TGTGCCAGCTCACGCCGGGACAGGGACCCTAATGAGCAGTTCTTC.

This chain joins TRBV5-4 and TRBJ1-1, with 9 bases that match TRBD1. With V trimmed by 3 bases and J by 6 bases, 6 bases remained unmatched. Germline CDR1 reads SGHNT; CDR2 reads YYREEE (reference sequence). The CDR3 consists of 14 residues. CDR3 protein: CASSSGTGWSEAFF. As DNA, the CDR3 is TGTGCCAGCAGCTCTGGGACAGGGTGGTCTGAAGCTTTCTTT.

The chain carries TRBV27 and TRBJ2-2, with D perhaps TRBD2 (5 bases). The CDR3 consists of 16 residues. V gave up 3 bases and J gave up 5 bases, with 16 bases separating them. Per the germline V gene, CDR1 is MNHEY and CDR2 is SMNVEV (reference sequence). Here the CDR3 DNA reads TGTGCCAGCAGTTTGTTTCCCACGGGAACAACCGGGGAGCTGTTTTTT. This gives the protein CASSLFPTGTTGELFF.

The gene calls are TRBV5-1 and TRBJ1-3; possibly TRBD1 for D (6 bases). The V end was cut by 3 bases, the J end by 4 bases, with 14 bases between. The CDR3 is 15 residues long. Germline CDR1 SGHRS, CDR2 YFSETQ. CDR3 in DNA: TGCGCCAGCAGCTCTTGGTCAGGGGAAGGAAACACCATATATTTT. The encoded protein is CASSSWSGEGNTIYF. The full variable domain, with the rest looked up from reference TRBV5-1 and TRBJ1-3, is KAGVTQTPRYLIKTRGQQVTLSCSPISGHRSVSWYQQTPGQGLQFLFEYFSETQRNKGNFPGRFSGRQFSNSRSEMNVSTLELGDSALYLCASSSWSGEGNTIYFGEGSWLTVV.

CDR3 sequence: CASSKNQQETQYF. The CDR3 coding sequence is TGCGCCAGCAGTAAGAATCAGCAAGAGACCCAGTACTTC. The genes are TRBV10-1 and TRBJ2-5; D gene uncertain. The CDR3 is made up of 13 amino acids. Germline V CDR1 and CDR2: WNHNN, SYGVQD (reference sequence). V was cut by 5 bases and J by 2 bases, with 9 bases left in between.

The V call is TRBV14, the J call TRBJ1-2; a weak D match, TRBD1 (6 bases). V lost 0 bases and J lost 8, with 19 bases in between. From germline, CDR1 is SGHDN and CDR2 FVKESK. CDR3 length: 16 residues. CDR3 DNA: TGTGCCAGCAGCCAAGATGTCAGCGGACAGCTAAGCGGCTACACCTTC. Its protein product is CASSQDVSGQLSGYTF.

This chain joins TRBV19 and TRBJ1-2; 7 nucleotides align to TRBD1. This CDR3 is 14 amino acids long. From germline, CDR1 is LNHDA and CDR2 SQIVND (reference sequence). V shed 1 base, J shed 5 bases, and the junction held 4 bases outside the gene matches. CDR3 nucleotides: TGTGCCAGTAGTATAGGGACAGGAGTTTATGGCTACACCTTC. Protein sequence: CASSIGTGVYGYTF.

V gene TRBV7-6 combines with J gene TRBJ2-1, with 8 positions matching TRBD2. With 7 bases clipped from V and 7 bases from J, the junction kept 9 bases outside the gene matches. From germline, CDR1 is SGHVS and CDR2 FNYEAQ. The CDR3 has 14 amino acids. The CDR3 region is CASTPGGAANEQFF. The CDR3 DNA reads TGTGCCAGCACCCCGGGGGGGGCAGCAAATGAGCAGTTCTTC.

CDR3 sequence reads: CASSPGTGGYTF. The CDR3 DNA is TGTGCCAGCAGCCCCGGGACAGGTGGCTACACCTTC. The chain links TRBV7-6 to TRBJ1-2; TRBD1 matches 8 bases. J lost 7 bases, V lost 5 bases, and 3 bases had no gene match. Germline V gene sequence: CDR1 SGHVS, CDR2 FNYEAQ. The CDR3 is 12 amino acids.

This clone has only a few counts. This rearrangement joins TRBV19 to TRBJ1-5; no definite D call. This CDR3 spans 16 amino acids. With 7 bases removed from V and 7 bases from J, the gap between germline ends came to 23 bases. Germline assignment: CDR1 LNHDA and CDR2 SQIVND (reference sequence). DNA of the CDR3: TGTGCCAGTACCGATCAAGACACGCTCCGAGGGCAGCCCCAGCATTTT. Amino acid sequence: CASTDQDTLRGQPQHF.

As regards this clone: This CDR3 is also generated by other DNA sequences in the sample. The chain employs TRBV20-1 and TRBJ1-1, with TRBD1 matching over 7 bases. Germline CDR1 is DFQATT and CDR2 is SNEGSKA (reference sequence). Unmatched junction bases numbered 0, after V lost 4 bases and J lost 4 bases. The length of the CDR3 is 11 residues. The CDR3 DNA sequence: TGCAGTGCTACAGGGGGCACTGAAGCTTTCTTT. It yields the protein CSATGGTEAFF.